This T cell receptor beta chain is drawn from a study of cytomegalovirus exposure and HLA in healthy donors. General study points: Most CMV-associated TCR beta chains appeared HLA-restricted in a later analysis. TCR beta V- and J-gene trimming was later associated with a missense DCLRE1C variant. Associated with HLA alleles at 0.05 false discovery rate in a later analysis were 16,951 TCR beta sequences. Accurate HLA-A and HLA-B prediction from TCR beta sequences was reported for most subjects.

With respect to this clone: Its antigen remains unidentified.

A multiplex PCR was run with 60 Vbeta primers and 13 Jbeta primers. The data were produced by immunoSEQ multiplex PCR, yet TCRdb's version contains in-frame clones alone and is incomplete. The sample includes about 120,000 clones, around 66% of them seen just once. Specimen: PBMCs. The TCR comes from a man between 18 and 29 years old in good health and CMV-seronegative.

The CDR3 sequence is CASSPPLGTHTGELFF. The CDR3 DNA follows: TGTGCCAGCAGCCCCCCGCTCGGGACTCACACCGGGGAGCTGTTTTTT. The chain is built from TRBV11-3 and TRBJ2-2; tentatively, D is TRBD2 (6 bases). Germline V lookup: CDR1 SGHNT, CDR2 YENEEA. V lost 5 bases, J lost 3 bases, and 16 bases lay in between. The CDR3 covers 16 residues.